One sample yielded the 19 T cell receptor beta chains listed below, sequenced in a study of blood T cells in healthy people across ages. The use of a sample-barcoded 5' primer and a J-beta primer mix characterized a second PCR of about 7 to 12 cycles. TCRdb re-called the 5' RACE reads with MiXCR, one entry per CDR3 protein. The table shows about 830,000 distinct CDR3 sequences, with around two thirds occurring only once. Sequencing was performed on blood. All receptors derive from a man aged 25-45 years in good health.

The rearrangement joins TRBV3-1 to TRBJ1-6, with D hard to call. The CDR3 sequence is 16 residues long. Germline V CDR1 and CDR2: LGHDT, YNNKEL (reference sequence). Trimming left V 1 base short and J 0 bases short, with 7 bases between. CDR3 sequence reads: CASSQATYSYNSPLHF. As DNA, the CDR3 is TGTGCCAGCAGCCAAGCCACCTACTCCTATAATTCACCCCTCCACTTT.

This clonotype showed up just a few times. The chain is built from TRBV3-1 and TRBJ2-3; 7 bases line up with TRBD2. Germline CDR1 is LGHDT and CDR2 is YNNKEL (reference sequence). V gave up 4 bases and J gave up 0 bases; unmatched junction bases: 7. This CDR3 is built from 16 residues. CDR3 bases: TGTGCCAGCAGCCTTTTTAGCGGGTCTAGCACAGATACGCAGTATTTT. It yields the protein CASSLFSGSSTDTQYF.

The chain uses TRBV28 and TRBJ1-4; a weak D match, TRBD1 (6 bases). Trimming left V 3 bases short and J 8 bases short, with 19 bases between. CDR1 MDHEN and CDR2 SYDVKM come from the germline V gene. The CDR3 sequence is 16 residues long. Here the CDR3 reads CASSFLGHRGWEKLFF. As DNA, the CDR3 is TGTGCCAGCAGTTTTCTGGGACACCGGGGTTGGGAAAAACTGTTTTTT.

The table lists this clonotype with a count of one. The rearrangement uses TRBV4-3 and TRBJ2-7; D uncertain. V dropped 1 base and J dropped 2 bases, with 6 bases sitting between them. This CDR3 is built from 13 residues. Germline-derived CDR1 and CDR2 are LGHNA and YSLEER. The CDR3 protein is CASSQAETYEQYF. CDR3 bases: TGCGCCAGCAGCCAAGCAGAAACCTACGAGCAGTACTTC.

This clonotype was seen only a few times. J is TRBJ1-4 and V is TRBV20-1; perhaps TRBD1 as D (5 bases). The CDR3 runs to 19 residues. Germline V gives CDR1 DFQATT, CDR2 SNEGSKA (reference sequence). V dropped 1 base and J dropped 1 base, with 22 bases sitting between them. This CDR3 reads CSARVGGIPKGKTNEKLFF. Written as DNA, the CDR3 is TGCAGTGCTAGAGTGGGGGGGATCCCTAAGGGTAAAACTAATGAAAAACTGTTTTTT.

Concerning this clonotype: One end of the junction is discordant with germline, which a read error may explain. The rearrangement joins TRBV6-2 or TRBV6-3 to TRBJ2-7; D gene ambiguous. The CDR3 is 13 residues long. In germline, CDR1 is MNHEY, CDR2 SVGEGT. CDR3 sequence: CASSDSGRNEQYF. The CDR3 DNA is TGTGCCAGCAGTGACTCAGGCAGGAACGAGCAGTACTTC.

This clonotype was detected only once. Its ends do not fully match the called genes, so a read error is possible. This sequence joins TRBV4-3 and TRBJ2-3; 12 nucleotides match TRBD2. The CDR3 length is 16 residues. From germline, CDR1 is LGHNA and CDR2 YSLEER. The DNA of the CDR3 is TGCGCCAACAGCTCTCTAGCGGGGGGGTTCACAGATACGCAGTATTTT. Translating it yields CANSSLAGGFTDTQYF.

The chain joins TRBV18 to TRBJ2-6, with 8 positions matching TRBD1. The germline gives CDR1 KGHSH, CDR2 LQKENI. The CDR3 is 16 residues long. The V gene end was trimmed by 2 bases and the J gene end by 3 bases; junction bases not matched to a gene: 3. In DNA form, the CDR3 reads TGTGCCAGCTCACCAAGCAGGGGGCATGGGGCCAACGTCCTGACTTTC. Its protein is CASSPSRGHGANVLTF.

The rearrangement uses TRBV6-2 or TRBV6-3 and TRBJ1-1; the D gene is possibly TRBD1 (5 bases). CDR3 length: 13 amino acids. Germline assignment: CDR1 MNHEY and CDR2 SVGEGT. The V and J ends lost 7 bases and 0 bases respectively, with 9 bases between them. The CDR3 coding sequence is TGTGCCAGCACCCCGGGGGTGAACACTGAAGCTTTCTTT. It translates to CASTPGVNTEAFF.

The chain carries TRBV28 and TRBJ1-5; no clear D gene. The V end was cut by 2 bases, the J end by 0 bases, with 5 bases between. The V gene's germline CDR1 is MDHEN and CDR2 SYDVKM. CDR3 length: 14 amino acids. CDR3 loop: CASSLTLSNQPQHF. CDR3 coding DNA: TGTGCCAGCAGTTTAACACTTAGCAATCAGCCCCAGCATTTT.

This chain uses TRBV20-1 with TRBJ1-1; D is undetermined. Looked up from germline, CDR1 is DFQATT and CDR2 is SNEGSKA (reference sequence). Trimming pared 0 bases from V and 4 bases from J, leaving 18 bases between. This CDR3 has 16 residues. Here the CDR3 DNA reads TGCAGTGCTAGAGATTTCCGAGGCAGGTCGGGCACTGAAGCTTTCTTT. Translating it yields CSARDFRGRSGTEAFF.

CDR3 sequence: CASSLEGPLKGYTF. CDR3 DNA sequence: TGCGCCAGCAGCTTGGAGGGCCCCTTGAAGGGCTACACCTTC. The rearrangement links TRBV5-1 to TRBJ1-2; D unclear. In germline, CDR1 is SGHRS, CDR2 YFSETQ. The CDR3 is 14 amino acids. The germline V and J ends were trimmed by 0 bases and 8 bases, with 14 bases remaining between them.

The chain links TRBV7-9 to TRBJ1-2, with 7 bases matching TRBD1. Trimming removed 3 bases from V and 7 bases from J; junction bases left unmatched: 14. Germline values: CDR1 SEHNR, CDR2 FQNEAQ (reference sequence). The CDR3 loop spans 16 amino acids. The DNA for the CDR3 is TGTGCCAGCAGCTTCTCAGCTCAGGGGGTTGGAGGTGGCTACACCTTC. Protein sequence: CASSFSAQGVGGGYTF.

The chain couples TRBV14 to TRBJ2-1; the match to TRBD1 covers 8 bases. The J call is uncertain, as TRBJ2-7 better fits the DNA end. Germline values: CDR1 SGHDN, CDR2 FVKESK. The CDR3 has 16 amino acids. CDR3 protein: CASSQAAGQAFYEQYF. The CDR3 DNA reads as TGTGCCAGCAGCCAAGCCGCGGGACAGGCTTTCTACGAGCAGTACTTC.

This chain uses TRBV20-1 with TRBJ2-1; 10 positions agree with TRBD1. The CDR3 runs to 15 residues. Trimming at V came to 6 bases and at J to 8 bases, leaving 13 bases not matched to a gene. The V gene's germline CDR1 is DFQATT and CDR2 SNEGSKA (reference sequence). Written as DNA, the CDR3 is TGCAGTGCCGTTAAGGGGGACAGGGGTTGGGATGAGCAGTTCTTC. It is translated as CSAVKGDRGWDEQFF.

The rearrangement uses TRBV5-1 and TRBJ2-1, with 11 positions matching TRBD2. The CDR3 has 18 amino acids. Germline CDR1 SGHRS, CDR2 YFSETQ. Losses at the gene ends were 4 bases for V and 8 bases for J; bases not matched to a gene: 17. CDR3 in DNA: TGCGCCAGCAGCCAATTGGTCCTAGCGGGGGGCAAATACGATGAGCAGTTCTTC. It translates to CASSQLVLAGGKYDEQFF.

This clonotype was counted a few times. CDR3 amino acids: CASSSGQGGGYTF. DNA for the CDR3: TGTGCCAGCAGTTCTGGACAGGGCGGGGGCTACACCTTC. The chain recombines TRBV27 with TRBJ1-2, with 8 bases lining up with TRBD1. V dropped 4 bases and J dropped 8; count of bases not matched to a gene: 6. CDR3 length: 13 amino acids. Germline lookup yields CDR1 MNHEY and CDR2 SMNVEV (reference sequence).

The sample holds a few counts of this clonotype. This chain connects TRBV7-8 to TRBJ1-5; D is undetermined. The CDR3 sequence is 13 residues long. V was shortened by 6 bases and J by 2 bases, with 8 bases between the two germline ends. The germline V gene encodes CDR1 SGHVS and CDR2 FQNEAQ. CDR3 nucleotides: TGTGCCAGCAGAGAATCCCGCAATCAGCCCCAGCATTTT. This codes for CASRESRNQPQHF. Variable domain in full (rest from reference TRBV7-8 and TRBJ1-5): GAGVSQSPRYKVAKRGQDVALRCDPISGHVSLFWYQQALGQGPEFLTYFQNEAQLDKSGLPSDRFFAERPEGSVSTLKIQRTQQEDSAVYLCASRESRNQPQHFGDGTRLSIL.

The V call is TRBV27, the J call TRBJ2-6; D possibly corresponds to TRBD2 (5 bases). This CDR3 is built from 15 residues. V shed 5 bases and J shed 1 base, with 9 bases lying between them. Germline loops: CDR1 MNHEY, CDR2 SMNVEV (reference sequence). CDR3 DNA sequence: TGTGCCAGCAGTATAGGGAGTTCTGGGGCCAACGTCCTGACTTTC. Translation: CASSIGSSGANVLTF.